This TCR beta chain was recovered during a study of CD8+CD57+ T cells in acquired aplastic anemia. Ten or more counts support this clonotype. Its antigen is not known. In patients chosen for sequencing, flow cytometry had shown CD8+CD57+ cell expansion. Study-wide points: Patients were compared with controls for CD8+ Simpson's diversity, and no significant difference emerged.

Genomic DNA was employed as the template in profiling TCR beta VDJ and CDR3. In TCRdb, the reads were re-called with MiXCR into one record per CDR3 protein. The sample lists hundreds of thousands of distinct CDR3 sequences, approximately 32% occurring once. CDR3 length equals 13 residues. In germline, CDR1 is SGHTA, CDR2 FQGNSA. V shed 5 bases and J shed 4 bases, with 11 bases lying between them. The specimen sequenced was sorted CD4+, CD8+, or CD8+CD57+ T cells (not recorded which) from PBMCs. This sequence originates from a human donor with aplastic anemia. The rearrangement links TRBV7-2 to TRBJ1-2, with D maybe TRBD1 (5 bases). The CDR3 coding sequence is TGTGCCAGCAGCCGAGGGGTGAGCTATGGCTACACCTTC. Translating gives CASSRGVSYGYTF. The variable domain in full, with the rest retrieved from reference TRBV7-2 and TRBJ1-2, is GAGVSQSPSNKVTEKGKDVELRCDPISGHTALYWYRQSLGQGLEFLIYFQGNSAPDKSGLPSDRFSAERTGGSVSTLTIQRTQQEDSAVYLCASSRGVSYGYTFGSGTRLTVV.